This T cell receptor (beta chain) was recorded in a study of response to subunit inactivated influenza vaccine. Each CDR3 protein is one row after TCRdb ran MiXCR on the RT-PCR reads. The sample lists about 500,000 distinct CDR3 sequences, 16% occurring once. Concerning this clonotype: Its antigen is unknown.

Trimming removed 4 bases from V and 8 bases from J, with 18 bases in between. CDR1 LGHDT and CDR2 YNNKEL come from the germline V gene (reference sequence). This CDR3 has 15 residues. Points from the study as a whole: Authors suggested each seasonal flu vaccination may recruit only limited numbers of new T cells.

The chain is built from TRBV3-1 and TRBJ2-1; D may match TRBD1 or TRBD2 (5 bases each). The sequences come from CD4+ T cells sorted from PBMCs, collected less than 30 months after vaccination. The TCR originated in a man between 50 and 75 years old who received an inactivated influenza vaccine. The CDR3 nucleotides read TGTGCCAGCAGCCTCGGGACCCAGGGCGCGCATGAGCAGTTCTTC. Protein product: CASSLGTQGAHEQFF.